These 8 T cell receptor beta chains share one sample of origin, sequenced in a study of blood T cell repertoires in COVID-19. Assay used: immunoSEQ multiplex PCR; TCRdb lists only in-frame clones, some missing. The sample gives more than 85,000 clones, less than 85% of which show up once; around 4% is in the top ten. The sequenced sample consisted of peripheral blood. These receptors all come from an elderly woman with acute or convalescent COVID-19.

The gene calls are TRBV4-2 and TRBJ1-5; D not resolved. Per the germline V gene, CDR1 is LGHNA and CDR2 is YNFKEQ. The V gene lost 0 bases and the J gene lost 3 bases, with 6 bases spanning the gap. This CDR3 has 14 amino acids. The CDR3 DNA follows: TGTGCCAGCAGCCAAGATAATAACAATCAGCCCCAGCATTTT. It is translated as CASSQDNNNQPQHF.

The chain joins TRBV3-1 (or the pseudogene TRBV3-2) to TRBJ1-2; 9 bases fit TRBD1. Losses at the gene ends were 0 bases for V and 5 bases for J; bases not matched to a gene: 10. The germline gives CDR1 LGHDT, CDR2 YNNKEL (reference sequence). The CDR3 spans 17 residues. The DNA of the CDR3 is TGTGCCAGCAGCCAAGATGCCGGACAGGGGCGTCTTTATGGCTACACCTTC. Translating it yields CASSQDAGQGRLYGYTF.

The chain employs TRBV6-6 and TRBJ1-2; a possible D gene is TRBD1 (6 bases). Germline V lookup: CDR1 MNHNY, CDR2 SVGAGI (reference sequence). V was shortened by 1 base and J by 6 bases, with 18 bases between the two germline ends. The CDR3 totals 16 residues. This CDR3 reads CASSYLATSQGHGYTF. In nucleotides, the CDR3 is TGTGCCAGCAGTTACTTGGCAACCTCTCAGGGGCATGGCTACACCTTC.

In its sample, this clone was seen once. The chain links TRBV5-5 to TRBJ2-7; D unresolved. The CDR3 runs to 13 residues. Trimming removed 4 bases at V and 2 bases at J, with 10 bases between. Germline V gives CDR1 SGHKS, CDR2 YYEKEE (reference sequence). CDR3 bases: TGTGCCAGCAGCCAAACGGTCACCTACGAGCAGTACTTC. Amino acid sequence: CASSQTVTYEQYF.

This clone has a handful of counts. The chain recombines TRBV27 with TRBJ2-7; 10 bases align to TRBD2. The germline CDR1 and CDR2 sequences are MNHEY and SMNVEV (reference sequence). With V trimmed by 5 bases and J by 3 bases, 7 bases remained unmatched. This CDR3 is 15 amino acids long. The CDR3 region is CASSPRTSGHYEQYF. The CDR3 nucleotides read TGTGCCAGCAGTCCGAGGACTAGCGGACACTACGAGCAGTACTTC.

The chain couples TRBV5-1 to TRBJ2-5, with 7 positions matching TRBD1. The CDR3 extends over 13 amino acids. V lost 4 bases and J lost 4; bases outside the gene matches: 4. The germline CDR1 and CDR2 sequences are SGHRS and YFSETQ. The CDR3 reads CASSQGGGETQYF. DNA of the CDR3: TGCGCCAGCAGCCAAGGGGGCGGAGAGACCCAGTACTTC.

This clone turned up a few times. The chain carries TRBV5-4 and TRBJ2-1; 10 nucleotides match TRBD2. Trimming removed 4 bases from V and 2 bases from J; junction bases left unmatched: 3. The CDR3 totals 15 residues. Looked up from germline, CDR1 is SGHNT and CDR2 is YYREEE (reference sequence). CDR3 bases: TGTGCCAGCAGCGATGGACTAGCGGCCTACAATGAGCAGTTCTTC. Residues: CASSDGLAAYNEQFF.

This chain joins TRBV10-1 and TRBJ2-3, with TRBD2 matching 11 bases. The CDR3 totals 19 residues. V was pared by 2 bases and J by 2 bases, with 12 bases of the junction left unmatched. From germline, CDR1 is WNHNN and CDR2 SYGVQD (reference sequence). This chain's CDR3 is CASSEGLPGLAVPTDTQYF. The CDR3 coding sequence is TGCGCCAGCAGTGAGGGCCTCCCGGGACTAGCGGTCCCCACAGATACGCAGTATTTT.